Included here is one T cell receptor (beta chain) sequence, with context. Its antigen is currently not known. Base qualities are not at hand, and no much larger clone is one base apart. CD8 naive samples consisted of CD45RO-negative cells that were positively selected for CCR7, yielding a CD45RA+CCR7+ population without TemRA cells. The donors were healthy, HIV-negative adults with no recently reported acute infections or vaccinations. Only Caucasian adults living in Nashville, Tennessee, USA were represented among the donors. After blood collection by leukapheresis, PBMCs were isolated using Ficoll-Histopaque density gradient centrifugation and then cryopreserved in the vapor phase of liquid nitrogen. Purity and quantity of every magnetically sorted T cell population were checked by analytical flow cytometry. Genomic DNA was isolated from every sorted fraction and measured by UV absorbance on a Nanodrop 2000c.

The record originates from a study of shared clonotypes between healthy human individuals (dated by TCRdb to between 2020 and 2021). Some background on the complete study: Three men and a couple of women, aged 18 to 49 years, made up the cohort. For each donor, CD4 naive and CD4 memory were each given three plates, CD8 naive was given two plates, and CD8 memory was given one plate. To estimate repertoire size and how much clonotypes are shared between individuals, the study performed deep sequencing of blood TCR repertoires from roughly five healthy adults. Libraries were prepared and TCR repertoires were sequenced by different laboratories using diverse techniques, in order to increase sequencing depth and limit assay-specific biases. Between about 0.94 and 8.9 billion PBMCs per donor were obtained by leukapheresis. Study-wide findings and limitations: About 5% of naive CD4, 3% to 3.5% of naive CD8, 2.3% of memory CD4, and 0.35% to 0.5% of memory CD8 clonotypes were shared across several donors. Because the study included only a small number of donors, the genetic and exposure-history diversity represented was limited. Rarefaction of sorted-subset datasets indicated incomplete sequencing despite the large sequencing depth. Sampling was restricted to blood, and TCR repertoires in tissues likely differ from the TCR repertoires found in blood. Based on pairwise subsampling, the degree of clonotype sharing among donors was expected to be affected by sequencing depth. Clonotypes shared by all four sorted-subset donors showed higher generation probabilities than non-shared clonotypes. Naive subsets generally had larger estimated clonotype richness than memory subsets did.

TCR CDR3 regions were amplified from genomic DNA by multiplex PCR using the deep immunoSEQ assay. Extracted genomic DNA from each cell subset was distributed evenly across all wells of several immunoSEQ 96-well plates, and each plate was treated as a replicate. For sorted subsets, each replicate PCR was loaded with roughly 0.2 ug genomic DNA, equivalent to some 31,000 T cell genomes. Purified libraries were quantified with a Qubit 3.0 fluorometer, sized on a Bioanalyzer 2100, and re-quantified with the KAPA Library Quantification kit. Every immunoSEQ 96-well plate was sequenced on a separate single-read 150-cycle Illumina NextSeq 550 flow cell. On the authors' methods: Because the immunoSEQ output held only junctional sequences and lacked quality scores, the filtering could not match the filtering applied to full-length reads. To assign V/J genes and CDR3, sequences were annotated using PyIR, a Python wrapper for IgBLAST v1.9, with IMGT germline references. Reads were removed for weak V/J assignments (E-value above 1e-6), missing CDR3, stop codons, out-of-frame junctions, or ambiguous translated residues. V3J clonotypes were defined as sequences sharing an identical inferred V gene, J gene, and CDR3 amino acid sequence. Percentage overlap between repertoires was calculated by dividing the number of shared unique clonotypes by the size of the smaller repertoire. Richness of each repertoire was evaluated using RTK rarefaction, the Chao1 estimator, and Recon v2.1 estimates of unobserved clonotypes. For all TCRbeta clonotypes obtained by the gDNA method from a few donors, generation probabilities were computed with OLGA. The immuneACCESS repertoire file appears here via TCRdb, limited to in-frame rearrangements. These files lack a portion of the clones; in checked studies, under half of the deficit traces to unresolved V genes, and the cause of the others is not known. The D gene and trimming were derived from the DNA, and the V and J assignments and clone size from that table. This sample is represented by some 2 million clones; about 94% of them were singletons. The ten most abundant clones make up 1% to 1.5% of the sample.

Clipping removes 1 base from V and 6 bases from J, with 8 as the unmatched junction base count. Looking up the germline V gene yields CDR1 MGHDK and CDR2 SYGVNS. From the cysteine up to the phenylalanine, the CDR3 has a length of 16 residues. Only CDR3 DNA is held: 48 bases, read in frame from base 1. The source material was naive CD8+ T cells sorted from blood. The sample's cell subset or site label, in plain terms: CD45RA+CCR7+. The sequence came from a man in his late teens or twenties in good health. The chain was built from TRBV25-1 and TRBJ2-1; 8 of the junction bases match TRBD2. The bases read TGTGCCAGCAGTGAATGGCGGGAGGCGCCCCGCAATGAGCAGTTCTTC. Its coded protein is CASSEWREAPRNEQFF.